This TCR beta chain was found in a study of T cell responses to AZD1222 COVID-19 vaccine. Notes on the study in general: There were mostly white British donors and more females than males, and clonal diversity was possibly underestimated. At 160-218 and 743-854, vaccine-associated CD4 TCRs were dominant, and they spanned spike.

Comments on this clone: Antigen unknown.

The assay was immunoSEQ multiplex PCR, and TCRdb's table has in-frame clones only and misses some. The repertoire holds some 100,000 clones, 85% to 90% seen once, with approximately 3.5% in the top ten. Sequencing used peripheral blood, obtained 28 days after the second AZD1222 dose. The TCR sequence derives from an adult who received the AZD1222 COVID-19 vaccine.

CDR3 sequence: CASSVGPVLAQETQYF. The CDR3 nucleotides read TGTGCCAGCAGCGTGGGGCCGGTTTTGGCCCAAGAGACCCAGTACTTC. The rearrangement uses TRBV9 and TRBJ2-5; a weak D match, TRBD1 (5 bases). This CDR3 region has 16 residues. The V and J ends lost 2 bases and 1 base respectively, with 15 bases between them. The germline CDR1 and CDR2 sequences are SGDLS and YYNGEE.